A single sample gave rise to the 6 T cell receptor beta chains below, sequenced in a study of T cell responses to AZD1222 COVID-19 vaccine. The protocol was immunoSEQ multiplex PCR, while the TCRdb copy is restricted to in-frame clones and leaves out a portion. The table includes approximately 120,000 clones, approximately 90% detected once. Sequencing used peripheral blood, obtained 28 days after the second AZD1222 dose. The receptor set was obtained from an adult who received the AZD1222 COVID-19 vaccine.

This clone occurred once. This CDR3 reads CASSLGGDMNTEAFF. CDR3 sequence (DNA): TGTGCCAGCAGCTTAGGAGGAGACATGAACACTGAAGCTTTCTTT. The chain combines TRBV11-3 with TRBJ1-1; no definite D call. This CDR3 is 15 amino acids long. The V and J ends lost 1 base and 0 bases respectively, with 9 bases between them. Germline V CDR1 and CDR2: SGHNT, YENEEA. Full variable domain (remainder filled in from reference TRBV11-3 and TRBJ1-1): EAGVVQSPRYKIIEKKQPVAFWCNPISGHNTLYWYLQNLGQGPELLIRYENEEAVDDSQLPKDRFSAERLKGVDSTLKIQPAELGDSAVYLCASSLGGDMNTEAFFGQGTRLTVV.

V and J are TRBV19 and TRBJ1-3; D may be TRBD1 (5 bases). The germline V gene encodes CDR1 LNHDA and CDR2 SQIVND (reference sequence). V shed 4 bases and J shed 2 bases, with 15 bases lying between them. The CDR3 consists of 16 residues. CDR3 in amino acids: CASSRRGREAGNTIYF. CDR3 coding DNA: TGTGCCAGTAGTAGGAGGGGCCGGGAAGCTGGAAACACCATATATTTT. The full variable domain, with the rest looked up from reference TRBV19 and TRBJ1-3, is DGGITQSPKYLFRKEGQNVTLSCEQNLNHDAMYWYRQDPGQGLRLIYYSQIVNDFQKGDIAEGYSVSREKKESFPLTVTSAQKNPTAFYLCASSRRGREAGNTIYFGEGSWLTVV.

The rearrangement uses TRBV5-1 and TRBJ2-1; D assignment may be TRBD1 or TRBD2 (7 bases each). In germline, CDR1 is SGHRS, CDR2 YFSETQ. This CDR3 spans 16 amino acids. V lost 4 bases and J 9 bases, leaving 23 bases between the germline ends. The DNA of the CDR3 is TGCGCCAGCAGCCCATCGGGACAGCGGGGTCGTGGTGAGCAGTTCTTC. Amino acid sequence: CASSPSGQRGRGEQFF.

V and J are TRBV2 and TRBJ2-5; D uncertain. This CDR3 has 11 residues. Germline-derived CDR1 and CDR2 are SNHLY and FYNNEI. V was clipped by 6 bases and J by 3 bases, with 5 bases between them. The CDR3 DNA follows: TGTGCCAGCAGGGGCGAAGAGACCCAGTACTTC. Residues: CASRGEETQYF.

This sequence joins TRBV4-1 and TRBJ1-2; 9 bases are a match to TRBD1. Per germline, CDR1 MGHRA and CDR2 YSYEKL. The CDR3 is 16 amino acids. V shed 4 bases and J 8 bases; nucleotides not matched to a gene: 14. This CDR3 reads CASSRPGTGGAKGYTF. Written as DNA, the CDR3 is TGCGCCAGCAGCCGCCCCGGCACAGGGGGCGCGAAAGGCTACACCTTC.

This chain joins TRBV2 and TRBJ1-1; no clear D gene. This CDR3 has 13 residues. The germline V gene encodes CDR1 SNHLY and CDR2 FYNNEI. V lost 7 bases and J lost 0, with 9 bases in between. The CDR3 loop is CASKLQLNTEAFF. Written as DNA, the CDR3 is TGTGCCAGCAAGTTACAGTTGAACACTGAAGCTTTCTTT.